This T cell receptor (beta chain) was recorded in a study of CD8 T cells in ankylosing spondylitis. Study-level results: Eight highly homologous variants formed a TCR beta motif that appeared characteristic of ankylosing spondylitis blood. Relatively scarce in peripheral blood, disease-linked clones were CD8+. Researchers reportedly found disease-linked clones significantly enriched in matched ankylosing spondylitis synovial fluid.

For TCR beta, libraries came from quantitative 5'-RACE with molecular barcodes. TCRdb ran MiXCR on the 5' RACE reads and lists one entry per CDR3 protein. Seen here are around 300,000 distinct CDR3 sequences, about a fifth observed once, and the top ten hold 3.5%. Remarks on this clonotype: Its antigen is undetermined.

Looked up from germline, CDR1 is SGHVS and CDR2 is FNYEAQ. Trimming took off 5 bases at V and 2 bases at J, with 10 bases between the two ends. The CDR3 sequence is 13 residues long. The receptor was derived from a female donor with ankylosing spondylitis or in good health (not recorded which). The chain joins TRBV7-6 to TRBJ2-7; D is possibly TRBD1 (6 bases). Source material: blood, either unsorted or a sorted T cell fraction (not recorded which). The CDR3 DNA reads TGTGCCAGCAGCCCGACAGGTCCCTACGAGCAGTACTTC. This translates into CASSPTGPYEQYF.